Below are 3 T cell receptor beta chains sequenced from a single sample in a study of cytomegalovirus exposure and HLA in healthy donors (dated by TCRdb to 2015 to 2018). Preparation of the library involved the immunoSEQ multiplex PCR assay. A mixture of 60 forward primers for TCR Vbeta segments and 13 reverse primers for TCR Jbeta segments was used in the multiplex PCR. Imported from immuneACCESS, the table was reduced by TCRdb to in-frame sequences with V and J called. These copies leave out some clones; in studies compared against another copy, an unresolved V gene accounts for under half, and the cause of the remainder is not known. Present in this sample are about 56,000 clones, roughly 83% of which were seen just once. Clones ranked in the top ten supply approximately 1.5% of the sample. Sequencing input: PBMCs. The receptors were sampled from a man between 35 and 55 years old in good health and CMV-seronegative.

V usage is TRBV7-2 and J usage is TRBJ1-2, with D possibly TRBD1 on 5 matching bases. Germline V CDR1 and CDR2: SGHTA, FQGNSA. Trimming shortened V by 7 bases and J by 4 bases, and 7 bases separated the two germline ends. The CDR3 is made up of 11 amino acids. The CDR3 DNA reads TGTGCCAGCAACGGGGGCTATGGCTACACCTTC. Translating gives CASNGGYGYTF.

This chain's CDR3 is CASTSGTPAYTF. The CDR3 bases are TGTGCCAGCACCTCCGGGACACCAGCCTACACCTTC. The gene calls are TRBV6-6 and TRBJ1-2; possibly TRBD1 for D (6 bases). Germline CDR1 reads MNHNY; CDR2 reads SVGAGI (reference sequence). The CDR3 is 12 amino acids. Deletions cut 7 bases from V and 10 bases from J, with 16 bases between.

Note on this clone: The junction differs from germline at one of its ends, possibly a read error. The J gene is TRBJ2-7, the V gene TRBV13; D is tentatively TRBD1 or TRBD2 (5 bases each). Germline V gene lookup returns CDR1 PRHDT and CDR2 FYEKMQ (reference sequence). The CDR3 runs 14 residues. The CDR3 loop reads CASSLGATNDEQYF. DNA for the CDR3: TGTGCCAGCAGTTTAGGGGCGACTAACGACGAGCAGTACTTC. The variable domain in full, with the rest retrieved from reference TRBV13 and TRBJ2-7, is AAGVIQSPRHLIKEKRETATLKCYPIPRHDTVYWYQQGPGQDPQFLISFYEKMQSDKGSIPDRFSAQQFSDYHSELNMSSLELGDSALYFCASSLGATNDEQYFGPGTRLTVT.